This TCR beta chain was sequenced in a study of a mutant IDH1 vaccine in newly diagnosed glioma. Study-level information: The earlier regimen, radiotherapy, temozolomide, or both, was most often both. The study, taken as a whole, reports: Induction of immune responses by the vaccine occurred in about 95% of patients.

In this sample, this clone turned up once. Its cognate antigen is unknown. CDR3 length: 15 amino acids. V lost 1 base and J lost 2, with 12 bases in between. CDR1 SGHRS and CDR2 YFSETQ come from the germline V gene. Described time point: week 35, safety follow-up. The content of each vaccine dose was 300 ug of mutant IDH1 20-mer peptide, and topical imiquimod accompanied it. Donors' newly diagnosed IDH1-mutant WHO grade 3 or 4 astrocytomas lacked nuclear ATRX. Clones were sequenced by immunoSEQ multiplex PCR, and TCRdb holds only the in-frame ones, with some missing. Of about 45,000 clones in the sample, 85% to 95% were seen once.

The receptor comes from a man aged 50-59 years with glioma. The genes are TRBV5-1 and TRBJ2-5; the D is unclear. The sample here was PBMCs, taken from a glioma patient whose treatment included an IDH1 peptide vaccine. The CDR3 DNA follows: TGCGCCAGCAGCTTGCTTAGCCACGAGCAAGAGACCCAGTACTTC. Its translation: CASSLLSHEQETQYF.